The rows below give T cell receptor beta chains drawn from one sample of a study of T cell responses to AZD1222 COVID-19 vaccine. Using immunoSEQ multiplex PCR, the repertoire was profiled, and TCRdb retains in-frame clones only, with some absent. The table lists 120,000 or so clones, about 90% of them singletons, with 5.4% in the top ten. The source material was peripheral blood, sampled on day 0 of AZD1222 vaccination. These receptors were collected from an adult in good health. Each CDR3 is given without its conserved first and last residue.

v_call	j_call	cdr3_aa
TRBV27	TRBJ2-7	ASSLGFSGSRYEQY
TRBV10-1	TRBJ2-1	ASSEITGQGYNEQF
TRBV28	TRBJ1-6	ASSFPPGGSYNSPLH
TRBV5-4	TRBJ2-2	ASSPSPGGVDGELF
TRBV4-2	TRBJ2-1	ASSQGGGRTYNEQF
TRBV5-1	TRBJ2-3	ASTWKGQRTDTQY
TRBV30	TRBJ2-1	AWSVGTGGYNEQF
TRBV2	TRBJ1-1	ASSEWTEAF
TRBV4-1	TRBJ2-3	ASVGGSSTDTQY
TRBV27	TRBJ2-1	ASSLSHPTGNNEQF
TRBV28	TRBJ1-5	ASGSVWDQPQH
TRBV5-1	TRBJ2-1	ASNLGLAGANIYNEQF
TRBV18	TRBJ1-5	ASSLQGGGQPQH
TRBV27	TRBJ1-5	ASSLGLGQPQH
TRBV4-1	TRBJ1-2	ASSQDGAYGYT
TRBV3-1/TRBV3-2	TRBJ1-2	ASTPLWANYGYT
TRBV7-9	TRBJ2-7	ASSFLGLAGVHEQY
TRBV5-1	TRBJ1-1	ASSPPDRGRAEAF
TRBV20-1	TRBJ2-1	SASKVNEQF
TRBV25-1	TRBJ2-7	ASSEVGLRSYEQY
TRBV5-6	TRBJ1-6	ASSLDVGSSYNSPLH
TRBV6-5	TRBJ1-6	ASTPTVRNSPLH
TRBV6-5	TRBJ1-3	ASSAGFSGNTIY
TRBV19	TRBJ1-3	ASLSLVTAYTGNTIY
TRBV3-1/TRBV3-2	TRBJ2-3	ASSQDVRLAGGRYTDTQY
TRBV21-1	TRBJ2-1	ATNFRDIYNEQF
TRBV5-4	TRBJ2-3	ASSLQGADTQY
TRBV7-8	TRBJ1-4	ASTPKETATNEKLF
TRBV15	TRBJ1-1	ATSRDRGLENTEAF